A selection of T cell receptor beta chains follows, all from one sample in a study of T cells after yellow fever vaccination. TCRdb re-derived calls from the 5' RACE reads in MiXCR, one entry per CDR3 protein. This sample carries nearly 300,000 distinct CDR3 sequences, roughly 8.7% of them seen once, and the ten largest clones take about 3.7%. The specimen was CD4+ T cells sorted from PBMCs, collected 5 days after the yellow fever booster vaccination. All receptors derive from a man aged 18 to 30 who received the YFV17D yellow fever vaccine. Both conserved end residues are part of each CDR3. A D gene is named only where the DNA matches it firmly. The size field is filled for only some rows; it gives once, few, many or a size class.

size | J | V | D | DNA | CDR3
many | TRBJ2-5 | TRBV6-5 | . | TGTGCCAGCACCAAAAACCAGGGGCAAGAGACCCAGTACTTC | CASTKNQGQETQYF
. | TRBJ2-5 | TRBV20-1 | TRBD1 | TGCAGTGCCACCTCAGGACAGGGGAGAGAGACCCAGTACTTC | CSATSGQGRETQYF
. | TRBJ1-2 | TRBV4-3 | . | TGCGCCAGCAGCCAAGAGGAGCGGGCCTTCTATGGCTACACCTTC | CASSQEERAFYGYTF
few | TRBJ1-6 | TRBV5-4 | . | TGTGCCAGCACCTCCGGGGGGAGCTCCTATAATTCACCCCTCCACTTT | CASTSGGSSYNSPLHF
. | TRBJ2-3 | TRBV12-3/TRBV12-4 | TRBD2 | TGTGCCAGCAGTTTACTAGCGGGGGGGCTAGGCACAGATACGCAGTATTTT | CASSLLAGGLGTDTQYF
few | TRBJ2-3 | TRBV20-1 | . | TGCAGTGCTAGAGATACCCGGACAGATACGCAGTATTTT | CSARDTRTDTQYF
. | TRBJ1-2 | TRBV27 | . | TGTGCCACCACAACGATAAATGGAAACTATGGCTACACCTTC | CATTTINGNYGYTF
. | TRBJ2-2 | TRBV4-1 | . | TGCGCCAGCAGCCAAGGTCCGTCGACCGGGGAGCTGTTTTTT | CASSQGPSTGELFF
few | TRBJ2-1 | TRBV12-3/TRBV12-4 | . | TGTGCCAGCAGGCGATACAATGAGCAGTTCTTC | CASRRYNEQFF
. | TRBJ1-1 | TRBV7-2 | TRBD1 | TGTGCCAGCAGTGTACAGGGGCCGCTTATGAACACTGAAGCTTTCTTT | CASSVQGPLMNTEAFF
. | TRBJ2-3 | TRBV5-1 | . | TGCGCCAGCAGTCATCAGACCAGCGGCACAGATACGCAGTATTTT | CASSHQTSGTDTQYF
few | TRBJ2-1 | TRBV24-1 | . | TGTGCCACCAGTGATGCTACGGGGGCGTCCTCCTACAATGAGCAGTTCTTC | CATSDATGASSYNEQFF
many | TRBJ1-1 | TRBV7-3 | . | TGTGCCAGCAGCTTCAACCACGGAGACACTGAAGCTTTCTTT | CASSFNHGDTEAFF
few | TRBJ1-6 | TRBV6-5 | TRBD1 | TGTGCCAGCAGTTACTCATCGACAGGGGGCAATTCACCCCTCCACTTT | CASSYSSTGGNSPLHF
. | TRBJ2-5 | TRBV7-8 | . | TGTGCCAGCAGCTCCCCGCGGCGAGAAGAGACCCAGTACTTC | CASSSPRREETQYF
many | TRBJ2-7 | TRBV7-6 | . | TGTGCCAGCAGCCGGGATTTAACCTACGAGCAGTACTTC | CASSRDLTYEQYF
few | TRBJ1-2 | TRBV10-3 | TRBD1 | TGTGCCATCAGTAACCAGGGGGCACTGACTGGCTATGGCTACACCTTC | CAISNQGALTGYGYTF
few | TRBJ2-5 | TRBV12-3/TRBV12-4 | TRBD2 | TGTGCCAGCAGTTTAGCTAGCGGGGGGGAGACCCAGTACTTC | CASSLASGGETQYF
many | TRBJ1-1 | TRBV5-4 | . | TGTGCCAGCAGCCGTTTCGACCGCGTTACGAACACTGAAGCTTTCTTT | CASSRFDRVTNTEAFF
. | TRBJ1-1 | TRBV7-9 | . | TGTGCCAGCAGCTCCTACCAAGCCAGGGGAACAGCTTTCTTT | CASSSYQARGTAFF
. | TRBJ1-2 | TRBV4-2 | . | TGTGCCAGCAGCCTAACCCGTGCAACGCCTGGGGATGGCTACACCTTC | CASSLTRATPGDGYTF
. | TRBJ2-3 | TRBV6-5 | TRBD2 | TGTGCCAGCAGCAAGGGGGCTAGCGGGGGGTTATCTAGCACAGATACGCAGTATTTT | CASSKGASGGLSSTDTQYF
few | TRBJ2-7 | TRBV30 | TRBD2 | TGTGCCTGGAGTAAGCGGGGCCCCTACGAGCAGTACTTC | CAWSKRGPYEQYF
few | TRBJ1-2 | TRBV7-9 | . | TGTGCCAGCAGCTTAGCAGGGGTAGGCGGCTACACCTTC | CASSLAGVGGYTF
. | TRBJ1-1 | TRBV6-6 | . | TGTGCCAGCAGTATGGAGATCAACACTGAAGCTTTCTTT | CASSMEINTEAFF
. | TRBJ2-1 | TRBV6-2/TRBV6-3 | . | TGTGCCAGCAGTTACGCCTTGGGGGACCCCCGTCCGGTCTTC | CASSYALGDPRPVF
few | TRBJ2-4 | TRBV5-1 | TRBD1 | TGCGCCAGCAGCTCGACAGGGATAGGGAACATTCAGTACTTC | CASSSTGIGNIQYF
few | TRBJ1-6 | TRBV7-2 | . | TGTGCCAGCAGCCCCGGGAGTTATTCACCCCTCCACTTT | CASSPGSYSPLHF
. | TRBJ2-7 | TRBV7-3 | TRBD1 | TGTGCCAGCAGCTTGAATCCGGGACAGGGCTACGAGCAGTACTTC | CASSLNPGQGYEQYF
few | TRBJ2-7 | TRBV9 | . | TGTGCCAGCAGCCCCCTACGGGAGATTGGGTACGAGCAGTACTTC | CASSPLREIGYEQYF
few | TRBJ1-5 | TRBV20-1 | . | TGCAGTGCTAGGGGGGCAAATCAGCCCCAGCATTTT | CSARGANQPQHF
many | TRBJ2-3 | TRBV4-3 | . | TGCGCCAGCAGCCAAGATCTGAGCGGAGATACGCAGTATTTT | CASSQDLSGDTQYF
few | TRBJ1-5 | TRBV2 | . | TGTGCCAGCAGTGGAGGGCAGGCGGCCAGGCAGCCCCAGCATTTT | CASSGGQAARQPQHF
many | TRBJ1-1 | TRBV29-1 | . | TGCAGCGTTGGAAACACTGAAGCTTTCTTT | CSVGNTEAFF
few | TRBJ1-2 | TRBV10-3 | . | TGTGCCATCAGATCGAGGGCCCCCGGTGGCTACACCTTC | CAIRSRAPGGYTF
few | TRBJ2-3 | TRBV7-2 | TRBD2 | TGTGCCAGCAGCTTAAGGCGGGGGAGGGTAGATACGCAGTATTTT | CASSLRRGRVDTQYF
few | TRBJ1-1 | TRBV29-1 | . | TGCAGCGTTCCCCCCGGCGGGGCCACAGCATTAAACACTGAAGCTTTCTTT | CSVPPGGATALNTEAFF
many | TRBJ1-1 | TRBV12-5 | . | TGTGCTAGTGGTTTCCTCCGGGGGCAGTACACTGAAGCTTTCTTT | CASGFLRGQYTEAFF
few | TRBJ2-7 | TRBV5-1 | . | TGCGCCAGCAGCTTCTCAGGGGATTACTACGAGCAGTACTTC | CASSFSGDYYEQYF
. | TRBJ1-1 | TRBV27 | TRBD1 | TGTGCCAGCAGTACAAGACAGGGGACGTCTGAAGCTTTCTTT | CASSTRQGTSEAFF
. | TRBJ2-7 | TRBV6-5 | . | TGTGCCAGCAGTTACGACTGGGGGGTGTACGAGCAGTACTTC | CASSYDWGVYEQYF
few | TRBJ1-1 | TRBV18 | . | TGTGCCAGCTCACCCGAGTCACTGAACACTGAAGCTTTCTTT | CASSPESLNTEAFF
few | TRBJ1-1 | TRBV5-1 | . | TGCGCCAGCAGCTTGGCCGGGGGCCCTGAAGCTTTCTTT | CASSLAGGPEAFF
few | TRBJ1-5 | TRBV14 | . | TGTGCCAGCAGCCACGTTGGTCAGCCCCAGCATTTT | CASSHVGQPQHF